The 29 T cell receptor beta chains presented below share a single source sample, sequenced in a study of shared clonotypes between healthy human individuals. Sequencing was performed with immunoSEQ multiplex PCR; in TCRdb, only in-frame clones are kept and a portion is missing. The table records 450,000 to 650,000 clones, around 80% of them present only once. Sequencing input: PBMCs. These receptors came from a middle-aged woman in good health. Some clones in this sample may be carry-over from other donors' samples.

The chain uses TRBV18 and TRBJ1-3; the D gene is possibly TRBD1 (6 bases). V was clipped by 6 bases and J by 2 bases, with 11 bases between them. Germline-derived CDR1 and CDR2 are KGHSH and LQKENI. This CDR3 has 14 amino acids. The DNA of the CDR3 is TGTGCCAGCTCTCAACAGGGTCCTGGAAACACCATATATTTT. Its protein product is CASSQQGPGNTIYF.

The rearrangement joins TRBV15 to TRBJ1-3, with D unresolved. The V end lost 1 base, the J end lost 4 bases, and 8 bases lay between the germline ends. The CDR3 covers 14 residues. Germline CDR1 and CDR2: LNHNV and YYDKDF (reference sequence). CDR3 nucleotide sequence: TGTGCCACCAGCAGAGGGACGGCCGGAAACACCATATATTTT. It specifies CATSRGTAGNTIYF.

V usage is TRBV10-2 and J usage is TRBJ1-3; D is unclear. CDR1 and CDR2 from the germline V gene are WSHSY and SAAADI. Trimming stripped 3 bases from V and 0 bases from J, with 9 bases between. The CDR3 loop spans 15 amino acids. DNA for the CDR3: TGCGCCAGCAGTGATGGCGGACGCTCTGGAAACACCATATATTTT. Amino acids: CASSDGGRSGNTIYF.

This chain links TRBV4-1 with TRBJ2-1, with TRBD2 matching over 8 bases. Germline V gives CDR1 MGHRA, CDR2 YSYEKL. Trimming at V came to 4 bases and at J to 6 bases, leaving 11 bases not matched to a gene. There are 16 residues in the CDR3. The CDR3 sequence: CASSLHTGTSGNEQFF. In DNA, the CDR3 is TGCGCCAGCAGCCTTCACACCGGGACTAGTGGCAATGAGCAGTTCTTC.

The CDR3 loop reads CASSIFGLAGDNEQFF. CDR3 in DNA: TGTGCCAGTAGTATTTTCGGACTAGCGGGAGACAATGAGCAGTTCTTC. This chain uses TRBV19 with TRBJ2-1, with TRBD2 matching over 13 bases. The CDR3 extends over 16 amino acids. J was trimmed by 5 bases and V by 3 bases; bases with no gene match: 4. Germline V CDR1 and CDR2: LNHDA, SQIVND (reference sequence). Based on the CDR3 plus reference TRBV19 and TRBJ2-1, the full variable domain is DGGITQSPKYLFRKEGQNVTLSCEQNLNHDAMYWYRQDPGQGLRLIYYSQIVNDFQKGDIAEGYSVSREKKESFPLTVTSAQKNPTAFYLCASSIFGLAGDNEQFFGPGTRLTVL.

Turning to this clone: A much larger clone lies a single base off, so this may be a read error. This rearrangement joins TRBV11-2 to TRBJ1-4, with 9 bases fitting TRBD1. Germline V gene data show CDR1 as SGHAT and CDR2 as FQNNGV. Unmatched junction bases numbered 1, after V lost 1 base and J lost 7 bases. The length of the CDR3 is 14 residues. CDR3 amino acids: CASSLAGQGEKLFF. DNA for the CDR3: TGTGCCAGCAGCTTAGCGGGACAGGGTGAAAAACTGTTTTTT.

This clone showed up just a few times. The rearrangement joins TRBV18 to TRBJ1-1; a possible D gene is TRBD1 (5 bases). The V end was cut by 6 bases, the J end by 3 bases, with 17 bases between. CDR1 and CDR2 (germline): KGHSH, LQKENI. This CDR3 contains 15 residues. CDR3 bases: TGTGCCAGCTCTCAACAGGTCCAGCGACACACTGAAGCTTTCTTT. It codes for CASSQQVQRHTEAFF.

The chain combines TRBV2 with TRBJ1-2, with a weak D call TRBD1 (5 bases). Trimming shortened V by 11 bases and J by 1 base, and 14 bases separated the two germline ends. CDR1 SNHLY and CDR2 FYNNEI come from the germline V gene. This CDR3 contains 13 residues. Here the CDR3 reads CAGQWGGNYGYTF. The DNA for the CDR3 is TGTGCCGGGCAATGGGGCGGTAACTATGGCTACACCTTC.

This clone was recorded once. The V call is TRBV7-8, the J call TRBJ2-2, with 7 bases lining up with TRBD2. CDR3 length: 17 residues. CDR1 is SGHVS, CDR2 FQNEAQ, per germline. J was trimmed by 4 bases and V by 1 base; bases with no gene match: 9. The CDR3 here is CASSLVIGRELTGELFF. CDR3 coding DNA: TGTGCCAGCAGCTTAGTAATCGGGCGGGAGCTCACCGGGGAGCTGTTTTTT.

This rearrangement joins TRBV23-1 to TRBJ2-5; D remains ambiguous. TRBV23-1 belongs to the ORF category, with a function that is uncertain. CDR3 length: 14 amino acids. V was clipped by 1 base and J by 0 bases, with 6 bases between them. The CDR3 nucleotides are TGCGCCAGCAGTCAATTCTCCCACCAAGAGACCCAGTACTTC. Translated: CASSQFSHQETQYF.

The V call is TRBV4-1, the J call TRBJ2-5; D remains unclear. Germline CDR1 reads MGHRA; CDR2 reads YSYEKL. V gave up 1 base and J gave up 2 bases, with 11 bases separating them. This CDR3 has 15 amino acids. CDR3 bases: TGCGCCAGCAGCCAAGGTCACAGATTTCAAGAGACCCAGTACTTC. As protein: CASSQGHRFQETQYF.

This clone was picked up a small number of times. This chain connects TRBV7-9 to TRBJ2-7, with 12 bases that match TRBD2. Trimming removed 1 base from V and 6 bases from J; junction bases left unmatched: 1. This CDR3 region has 14 residues. CDR1 is SEHNR and CDR2 is FQNEAQ in the germline V gene (reference sequence). This CDR3 reads CASSLGLAGAEQYF. The CDR3 bases are TGTGCCAGCAGCTTAGGACTAGCGGGAGCCGAGCAGTACTTC.

The chain has TRBV19 and TRBJ2-1; 8 bases map to TRBD1. The CDR3 is 15 amino acids. CDR1 LNHDA and CDR2 SQIVND come from the germline V gene (reference sequence). J was trimmed by 4 bases and V by 7 bases; bases with no gene match: 9. Here the CDR3 reads CASNRQGAEYNEQFF. In DNA form, the CDR3 reads TGTGCCAGTAACAGGCAGGGGGCAGAATACAATGAGCAGTTCTTC.

This clone showed up just once. The conserved phenylalanine or tryptophan normally closing the CDR3 is absent here, so this likely arose from a read error. The rearrangement uses TRBV29-1 and TRBJ2-7; the D is unclear. V was shortened by 3 bases and J by 2 bases, with 8 bases between the two germline ends. This CDR3 is 12 amino acids long. CDR1 is SQVTM and CDR2 is ANQGSEA in the germline V gene. The DNA of the CDR3 is TGCAGCGTTGAGGAAGGGCCCTACGAGCAGTACTCC. The encoded protein is CSVEEGPYEQYS.

The chain carries TRBV10-2 and TRBJ2-3, with 11 bases that match TRBD2. The CDR3 is 15 amino acids. The J segment lost 5 bases and the V segment lost 6 bases, leaving 7 bases of the junction unmatched. The germline gives CDR1 WSHSY, CDR2 SAAADI. The CDR3 sequence is CASSVAGGPGDTQYF. The CDR3 nucleotides read TGCGCCAGCAGCGTAGCGGGAGGGCCGGGAGATACGCAGTATTTT.

This chain links TRBV5-4 with TRBJ2-5; D possibly corresponds to TRBD2 (6 bases). The J call may be incorrect, as the DNA end agrees better with TRBJ2-7. Germline V gene data show CDR1 as SGHNT and CDR2 as YYREEE (reference sequence). This CDR3 has 13 amino acids. In nucleotides, the CDR3 is TGTGCCAGCAGAATCGGGGGTAGCTACGAGCAGTACTTC. Translating gives CASRIGGSYEQYF.

The rearrangement joins TRBV30 to TRBJ2-7; D is unresolved. The CDR3 extends over 11 amino acids. Germline V gives CDR1 GTSNPN, CDR2 SVGIG (reference sequence). Deletions cut 4 bases from V and 5 bases from J, with 9 bases between. Here the CDR3 DNA reads TGTGCCTGGACATCCACCGACGAGCAGTACTTC. It yields the protein CAWTSTDEQYF.

Only a few counts were recorded for this clone. The CDR3 region is CASSLSGGPYEQYF. The CDR3 nucleotides read TGCGCCAGCAGCCTTAGCGGGGGGCCCTACGAGCAGTACTTC. The V gene is TRBV5-1, the J gene TRBJ2-7, with 10 bases matching TRBD2. This CDR3 has 14 amino acids. Germline CDR1 reads SGHRS; CDR2 reads YFSETQ. V was clipped by 4 bases and J by 2 bases; unmatched bases: 3. Looking up the rest from reference TRBV5-1 and TRBJ2-7 gives the full variable domain: KAGVTQTPRYLIKTRGQQVTLSCSPISGHRSVSWYQQTPGQGLQFLFEYFSETQRNKGNFPGRFSGRQFSNSRSEMNVSTLELGDSALYLCASSLSGGPYEQYFGPGTRLTVT.

This chain connects TRBV10-2 to TRBJ1-1, with no clear D. The V gene lost 8 bases and the J gene lost 4 bases, with 14 bases spanning the gap. The CDR3 contains 13 residues. Germline values: CDR1 WSHSY, CDR2 SAAADI. The CDR3 nucleotides read TGCGCCAGCTTAACAGCCCGGAGCACTGAAGCTTTCTTT. Translation: CASLTARSTEAFF.

The chain is built from TRBV7-9 and TRBJ2-5, with 13 nucleotides matching TRBD2. Germline-derived CDR1 and CDR2 are SEHNR and FQNEAQ (reference sequence). CDR3 size: 17 residues. Trimming took 1 base from V and 1 from J; bases not matched to a gene: 3. CDR3 region: CASSLVTSGRAQETQYF. CDR3 nucleotide sequence: TGTGCCAGCAGCTTAGTAACTAGCGGGAGGGCCCAAGAGACCCAGTACTTC.

This CDR3 is CSVEDFGIYGYTF. The CDR3 nucleotides read TGCAGCGTTGAAGATTTCGGGATCTATGGCTACACCTTC. The chain employs TRBV29-1 and TRBJ1-2; D gene ambiguous. Trimming pared 0 bases from V and 4 bases from J, leaving 9 bases between. Per germline, CDR1 SQVTM and CDR2 ANQGSEA. This CDR3 contains 13 residues. The complete variable domain, with remaining parts taken from reference TRBV29-1 and TRBJ1-2, reads SAVISQKPSRDICQRGTSLTIQCQVDSQVTMMFWYRQQPGQSLTLIATANQGSEATYESGFVIDKFPISRPNLTFSTLTVSNMSPEDSSIYLCSVEDFGIYGYTFGSGTRLTVV.

There are a few counts of this clone. The rearrangement uses TRBV6-5 and TRBJ2-3; D gene unclear. The V and J ends lost 2 bases and 0 bases respectively, with 9 bases between them. CDR1 and CDR2 (germline): MNHEY, SVGAGI. The CDR3 runs 15 residues. The CDR3 sequence is CASSYGQRSTDTQYF. Here the CDR3 DNA reads TGTGCCAGCAGTTACGGCCAGCGAAGCACAGATACGCAGTATTTT.

The rearrangement joins TRBV6-1 to TRBJ1-2, with no clear D. The CDR3 is 15 residues long. The germline V gene encodes CDR1 MNHNS and CDR2 SASEGT. V was shortened by 0 bases and J by 0 bases, with 8 bases between the two germline ends. The CDR3 spells CASSEAQDPNYGYTF. The CDR3 bases are TGTGCCAGCAGTGAAGCCCAGGACCCTAACTATGGCTACACCTTC.

This clone was seen a handful of times. The junction differs from germline at one of its ends, possibly a read error. This chain connects TRBV7-2 to TRBJ2-1; D perhaps matches TRBD1 (5 bases). The germline gives CDR1 SGHTA, CDR2 FQGNSA. CDR3 length: 13 residues. The CDR3 DNA is TGTGCCAGCAGCTTAGGGCAGGGAAATGAGCGGTTCTTC. The encoded protein is CASSLGQGNERFF.

The CDR3 reads CASSPRDGSYEQYF. The CDR3, as DNA: TGTGCCAGCAGTCCCCGGGACGGCTCCTACGAGCAGTACTTC. This chain connects TRBV2 to TRBJ2-7; D might be TRBD1 or TRBD2, each matching 5 bases. The germline CDR1 and CDR2 sequences are SNHLY and FYNNEI. CDR3 length: 14 amino acids. Trimming took 5 bases from V and 0 from J, leaving 11 bases between them.

This clone appeared a few times. The gene calls are TRBV5-1 and TRBJ1-3, with D unresolved. CDR3 length: 16 residues. V shed 3 bases and J shed 2 bases, with 15 bases lying between them. CDR1 is SGHRS, CDR2 YFSETQ, per germline. CDR3 sequence: CASSSGSLPPGNTIYF. The CDR3 DNA sequence: TGCGCCAGCAGCTCTGGAAGCCTACCGCCTGGAAACACCATATATTTT.

V usage is TRBV9 and J usage is TRBJ2-5; TRBD2 is a possible D gene (5 bases). CDR1 and CDR2 (germline): SGDLS, YYNGEE. V gave up 0 bases and J gave up 4 bases, with 10 bases separating them. The CDR3 has 14 amino acids. CDR3 sequence: CASSVEGRGETQYF. The CDR3 region has the DNA TGTGCCAGCAGCGTAGAGGGCCGGGGAGAGACCCAGTACTTC.

This chain links TRBV2 with TRBJ2-1; 9 bases map to TRBD2. The CDR3 has 15 residues. Germline trimming cut 5 bases from V and 2 bases from J; bases unmatched to any gene: 4. CDR1 and CDR2 (germline): SNHLY, FYNNEI. The CDR3 here is CASSPSGVAYNEQFF. CDR3 nucleotide sequence: TGTGCCAGCAGTCCTAGCGGGGTGGCCTACAATGAGCAGTTCTTC. The complete variable domain, with remaining parts taken from reference TRBV2 and TRBJ2-1, reads EPEVTQTPSHQVTQMGQEVILRCVPISNHLYFYWYRQILGQKVEFLVSFYNNEISEKSEIFDDQFSVERPDGSNFTLKIRSTKLEDSAMYFCASSPSGVAYNEQFFGPGTRLTVL.

The CDR3 is CASSDTSGEYTDTQYF. The CDR3, as DNA: TGTGCCAGCAGCGACACTAGCGGGGAATACACAGATACGCAGTATTTT. This chain links TRBV11-2 with TRBJ2-3; 10 nucleotides align to TRBD2. CDR1 is SGHAT, CDR2 FQNNGV, per germline. Trimming removed 5 bases from V and 2 bases from J; junction bases left unmatched: 7. The CDR3 contains 16 residues.